These 30 T cell receptor beta chains came from one sample sequenced in a study of blood T cell repertoires in COVID-19. Some clones are missing from TCRdb's copy, which holds only in-frame ones; the method was immunoSEQ multiplex PCR. The sample lists some 74,000 clones, roughly 80% occurring once. Material for sequencing was peripheral blood. These TCRs come from a woman older than 75 with active or convalescent COVID-19.

The chain recombines TRBV10-1 with TRBJ1-2; D remains unclear. Per germline, CDR1 WNHNN and CDR2 SYGVQD (reference sequence). There are 13 residues in the CDR3. Trimming took 6 bases from V and 7 from J, leaving 15 bases between them. CDR3 in amino acids: CASSQDALGGYTF. For the CDR3, the DNA is TGCGCCAGCAGCCAGGATGCTCTTGGTGGCTACACCTTC.

This clone was seen once. The chain joins TRBV5-5 to TRBJ2-2; TRBD2 matches at 10 bases. The CDR3 totals 17 residues. The ends lost 4 bases at V and 2 bases at J; junction bases unmatched: 8. Per germline, CDR1 SGHKS and CDR2 YYEKEE (reference sequence). The CDR3 bases are TGTGCCAGCAGCCACTCCGGACTAGCGGCTAACACCGGGGAGCTGTTTTTT. Translation: CASSHSGLAANTGELFF.

Turning to this clone: One junction end disagrees with the germline gene, perhaps due to a read error. The rearrangement links TRBV6-2 or TRBV6-3 to TRBJ2-7, with 8 bases identical to TRBD1. From germline, CDR1 is MNHEY and CDR2 SVGEGT. This CDR3 is built from 12 residues. The CDR3 here is CASSGTGAPPAF. CDR3 bases: TGTGCCAGCAGCGGGACAGGAGCCCCTCCGGCCTTC.

V gene TRBV7-2 combines with J gene TRBJ2-2; the match to TRBD2 covers 8 bases. Germline values: CDR1 SGHTA, CDR2 FQGNSA. The length of the CDR3 is 16 residues. V shed 5 bases and J 3 bases; nucleotides not matched to a gene: 8. The CDR3 DNA follows: TGTGCCAGCAGCAAAAGCGGGAGCCCGTACACCGGGGAGCTGTTTTTT. Translation gives CASSKSGSPYTGELFF.

The rearrangement uses TRBV6-5 and TRBJ2-7; TRBD1 matches 10 bases. The CDR3 is 15 amino acids. Unmatched junction bases numbered 10, after V lost 7 bases and J lost 4 bases. The V gene's germline CDR1 is MNHEY and CDR2 SVGAGI. The chain's CDR3 is CASTQLRDRGYEQYF. DNA for the CDR3: TGTGCCAGCACCCAACTACGGGACAGGGGATACGAGCAGTACTTC.

V is TRBV25-1 and J is TRBJ1-1, with unresolved D. V was cut by 0 bases and J by 4 bases, with 9 bases left in between. The CDR3 covers 14 residues. CDR1 MGHDK and CDR2 SYGVNS come from the germline V gene. The CDR3 sequence is CASSEYQEGTEAFF. DNA of the CDR3: TGTGCCAGCAGTGAATATCAGGAAGGCACTGAAGCTTTCTTT.

This chain connects TRBV7-3 to TRBJ1-5; 9 bases align to TRBD1. In germline, CDR1 is SGHTA, CDR2 FQGTGA. V shed 0 bases, J shed 7 bases, and the junction held 19 bases outside the gene matches. The CDR3 sequence is 20 residues long. The CDR3 sequence: CASSLTQKRPGQGEVQPQHF. The CDR3 DNA is TGTGCCAGCAGCTTAACCCAGAAAAGACCGGGACAGGGAGAAGTACAGCCCCAGCATTTT.

V and J are TRBV4-2 and TRBJ1-5, with TRBD1 matching over 9 bases. The CDR3 has 17 residues. The J segment lost 7 bases and the V segment lost 2 bases, leaving 12 bases of the junction unmatched. Germline V gene lookup returns CDR1 LGHNA and CDR2 YNFKEQ. The CDR3 loop is CASSQQWGQGMGQPQHF. The CDR3 region has the DNA TGTGCCAGCAGCCAACAATGGGGACAGGGAATGGGGCAGCCCCAGCATTTT.

The rearrangement uses TRBV5-6 and TRBJ1-5, with D perhaps TRBD1 (6 bases). V shed 3 bases and J shed 0 bases, with 13 bases lying between them. This CDR3 comprises 16 residues. Germline assignment: CDR1 SGHDT and CDR2 YYEEEE. The CDR3 protein is CASSSTGQISNQPQHF. In DNA, the CDR3 is TGTGCCAGCAGCTCAACAGGACAGATTAGCAATCAGCCCCAGCATTTT.

The chain uses TRBV30 and TRBJ2-1; 9 bases match TRBD2. The CDR3 contains 14 residues. V lost 3 bases to trimming and J lost 9 bases; unmatched junction nucleotides: 9. CDR1 is GTSNPN, CDR2 SVGIG, per germline (reference sequence). The CDR3 is CAWSRSGGRGEQFF. As DNA, the CDR3 is TGTGCCTGGAGCCGGAGCGGGGGGCGGGGTGAGCAGTTCTTC.

The chain employs TRBV7-2 and TRBJ2-5; tentatively, D is TRBD1 (7 bases). Per germline, CDR1 SGHTA and CDR2 FQGNSA. The V end was cut by 1 base, the J end by 3 bases, with 12 bases between. CDR3 length: 15 residues. The CDR3 spells CASSLGGGTEETQYF. CDR3 in DNA: TGTGCCAGCAGCTTAGGTGGGGGGACAGAAGAGACCCAGTACTTC.

This rearrangement joins TRBV4-1 to TRBJ2-1; TRBD2 matches 8 bases. Germline V gene data show CDR1 as MGHRA and CDR2 as YSYEKL. The V and J ends lost 1 base and 10 bases, in that order; junction bases with no gene match: 6. The CDR3 runs to 14 residues. The CDR3 nucleotides are TGCGCCAGCAGCCAAGCAAGAGCGGGAGTGGAGCAGTTCTTC. It yields the protein CASSQARAGVEQFF.

This clone was detected once. The chain employs TRBV4-1 and TRBJ1-2; tentatively, D is TRBD1 (5 bases). V lost 0 bases and J 5 bases, leaving 13 bases between the germline ends. There are 15 residues in the CDR3. Germline V lookup: CDR1 MGHRA, CDR2 YSYEKL. DNA for the CDR3: TGCGCCAGCAGCCAAGACCGGTGGGAGGGGTATGGCTACACCTTC. Translation gives CASSQDRWEGYGYTF.

The V and J genes are TRBV2 and TRBJ1-4; D unclear. V lost 4 bases and J 7 bases, leaving 13 bases between the germline ends. Germline loops: CDR1 SNHLY, CDR2 FYNNEI. The CDR3 sequence is 14 residues long. The DNA of the CDR3 is TGTGCCAGCAGTGGACAAAATAGAGCTGAAAAACTGTTTTTT. It is translated as CASSGQNRAEKLFF.

V usage is TRBV14 and J usage is TRBJ2-3, with 7 bases that match TRBD2. The CDR3 totals 17 residues. Germline CDR1 reads SGHDN; CDR2 reads FVKESK. J lost 2 bases, V lost 0 bases, and 8 bases had no gene match. Here the CDR3 reads CASSQEFPSGPTDTQYF. Written as DNA, the CDR3 is TGTGCCAGCAGCCAAGAATTTCCTAGCGGCCCCACAGATACGCAGTATTTT.

This chain links TRBV4-2 with TRBJ1-5; 10 bases fit TRBD1. Germline CDR1 is LGHNA and CDR2 is YNFKEQ. V was pared by 4 bases and J by 4 bases, with 4 bases of the junction left unmatched. The length of the CDR3 is 15 residues. CDR3 in amino acids: CASSRSDRGNQPQHF. In nucleotides, the CDR3 is TGTGCCAGCAGCCGATCGGACAGGGGGAATCAGCCCCAGCATTTT.

The chain links TRBV10-2 to TRBJ2-4, with 10 bases aligning to TRBD2. Trimming took 1 base from V and 3 from J; bases not matched to a gene: 6. Per germline, CDR1 WSHSY and CDR2 SAAADI. This CDR3 contains 17 residues. CDR3 bases: TGCGCCAGCAGTGAGTTACTAGCGGGGAGAGTCAAAAACATTCAGTACTTC. Translating gives CASSELLAGRVKNIQYF.

The chain has TRBV18 and TRBJ2-7; TRBD2 might be the D (5 bases). This CDR3 contains 15 residues. Trimming cost V 5 bases and J 0 bases, with 14 bases left between them. Per germline, CDR1 KGHSH and CDR2 LQKENI. The CDR3 is CASSADFQSSYEQYF. In DNA, the CDR3 is TGTGCCAGCTCAGCGGACTTCCAGAGCTCCTACGAGCAGTACTTC.

The chain has TRBV11-2 and TRBJ1-5, with D uncertain. V was cut by 5 bases and J by 4 bases, with 12 bases left in between. The germline CDR1 and CDR2 sequences are SGHAT and FQNNGV. The CDR3 loop spans 14 amino acids. This CDR3 reads CASSRGGENQPQHF. CDR3 coding DNA: TGTGCCAGCAGCCGCGGCGGGGAAAATCAGCCCCAGCATTTT.

This sequence joins TRBV7-8 and TRBJ2-7; the match to TRBD1 covers 11 bases. Germline values: CDR1 SGHVS, CDR2 FQNEAQ. The CDR3 runs to 16 residues. The junction had 11 bases not matched to a gene; V was cut back by 5 bases and J by 5 bases. CDR3 in amino acids: CASSVLLGQGVNEQYF. The CDR3 DNA reads as TGTGCCAGCAGCGTACTACTGGGACAGGGGGTCAACGAGCAGTACTTC.

V usage is TRBV27 and J usage is TRBJ1-4; 9 bases match TRBD1. J gave up 7 bases and V 5 bases, and 14 bases lay outside the gene matches. The CDR3 runs 17 residues. CDR1 is MNHEY and CDR2 is SMNVEV in the germline V gene (reference sequence). CDR3 bases: TGTGCCAGCAGTCTATACGGGACAGGGACCCCGGGTGAAAAACTGTTTTTT. The encoded protein is CASSLYGTGTPGEKLFF.

The gene calls are TRBV30 and TRBJ2-3; 8 bases align to TRBD1. CDR3 length: 15 residues. The germline gives CDR1 GTSNPN, CDR2 SVGIG (reference sequence). Losses at the gene ends were 4 bases for V and 3 bases for J; bases not matched to a gene: 9. For the CDR3, the DNA is TGTGCCTGGACGGTAACAGGGGGAGTTACAGATACGCAGTATTTT. Its protein product is CAWTVTGGVTDTQYF. Full variable domain (outside the CDR3, taken from reference TRBV30 and TRBJ2-3): SQTIHQWPATLVQPVGSPLSLECTVEGTSNPNLYWYRQAAGRGLQLLFYSVGIGQISSEVPQNLSASRPQDRQFILSSKKLLLSDSGFYLCAWTVTGGVTDTQYFGPGTRLTVL.

The J gene is TRBJ1-5, the V gene TRBV19; TRBD1 matches at 12 bases. Germline values: CDR1 LNHDA, CDR2 SQIVND (reference sequence). The CDR3 length is 15 residues. V lost 5 bases to trimming and J lost 7 bases; unmatched junction nucleotides: 6. CDR3 in DNA: TGTGCCAGTAGTGGGACAGGGGGCGCCCGGCAGCCCCAGCATTTT. Protein: CASSGTGGARQPQHF.

This clone occurred a few times. This chain uses TRBV6-5 with TRBJ2-1; D unresolved. Trimming took off 6 bases at V and 4 bases at J, with 7 bases between the two ends. This CDR3 spans 12 amino acids. Germline V CDR1 and CDR2: MNHEY, SVGAGI. CDR3 sequence reads: CASRLHYNEQFF. CDR3 DNA sequence: TGTGCCAGCAGACTTCATTACAATGAGCAGTTCTTC.

This clone was observed once. The CDR3 is CASSQVLSASGTYEQYF. In nucleotides, the CDR3 is TGTGCCAGCAGCCAAGTTCTCTCCGCTAGCGGTACCTACGAGCAGTACTTC. This chain links TRBV14 with TRBJ2-7, with 7 bases matching TRBD2. This CDR3 has 17 residues. Germline V lookup: CDR1 SGHDN, CDR2 FVKESK. Trimming cost V 1 base and J 2 bases; bases outside gene matches: 11.

This chain connects TRBV19 to TRBJ1-4; D gene ambiguous. Germline V gene lookup returns CDR1 LNHDA and CDR2 SQIVND (reference sequence). The CDR3 covers 15 residues. Trimming cost V 3 bases and J 0 bases, with 8 bases left between them. The chain's CDR3 is CASSMGRTTNEKLFF. The CDR3, as DNA: TGTGCCAGTAGTATGGGGAGAACAACTAATGAAAAACTGTTTTTT.

The gene calls are TRBV7-2 and TRBJ2-2, with 9 bases identical to TRBD1. Germline lookup yields CDR1 SGHTA and CDR2 FQGNSA. CDR3 length: 17 residues. V was pared by 5 bases and J by 4 bases, with 11 bases of the junction left unmatched. CDR3 bases: TGTGCCAGCAGCCGGCGTCCCGGGACAGGGACCACCGGGGAGCTGTTTTTT. Residues: CASSRRPGTGTTGELFF. Variable domain in full (rest from reference TRBV7-2 and TRBJ2-2): GAGVSQSPSNKVTEKGKDVELRCDPISGHTALYWYRQSLGQGLEFLIYFQGNSAPDKSGLPSDRFSAERTGGSVSTLTIQRTQQEDSAVYLCASSRRPGTGTTGELFFGEGSRLTVL.

V usage is TRBV18 and J usage is TRBJ2-7; the match to TRBD1 covers 9 bases. With V trimmed by 5 bases and J by 3 bases, 8 bases remained unmatched. The germline CDR1 and CDR2 sequences are KGHSH and LQKENI. CDR3 length: 15 residues. The CDR3 region has the DNA TGTGCCAGCTCAGCCGGACAGGGGTCTTACTACGAGCAGTACTTC. It encodes CASSAGQGSYYEQYF.

The chain has TRBV4-3 and TRBJ2-3; 9 nucleotides agree with TRBD1. Germline values: CDR1 LGHNA, CDR2 YSLEER. This CDR3 has 18 amino acids. The V gene end was trimmed by 0 bases and the J gene end by 3 bases; junction bases not matched to a gene: 10. The CDR3 here is CASSQDQGTGTGTDTQYF. The CDR3 DNA reads as TGCGCCAGCAGCCAAGACCAGGGAACCGGGACAGGGACAGATACGCAGTATTTT.

The chain links TRBV3-1 (or the pseudogene TRBV3-2) to TRBJ1-2, with D unresolved. CDR3 length equals 12 residues. V was clipped by 2 bases and J by 6 bases, with 7 bases between them. Germline CDR1 reads LGHDT; CDR2 reads YNNKEL (reference sequence). The CDR3 DNA sequence: TGTGCCAGCAGCCAAAGTGAGGATGGCTACACCTTC. As protein: CASSQSEDGYTF.